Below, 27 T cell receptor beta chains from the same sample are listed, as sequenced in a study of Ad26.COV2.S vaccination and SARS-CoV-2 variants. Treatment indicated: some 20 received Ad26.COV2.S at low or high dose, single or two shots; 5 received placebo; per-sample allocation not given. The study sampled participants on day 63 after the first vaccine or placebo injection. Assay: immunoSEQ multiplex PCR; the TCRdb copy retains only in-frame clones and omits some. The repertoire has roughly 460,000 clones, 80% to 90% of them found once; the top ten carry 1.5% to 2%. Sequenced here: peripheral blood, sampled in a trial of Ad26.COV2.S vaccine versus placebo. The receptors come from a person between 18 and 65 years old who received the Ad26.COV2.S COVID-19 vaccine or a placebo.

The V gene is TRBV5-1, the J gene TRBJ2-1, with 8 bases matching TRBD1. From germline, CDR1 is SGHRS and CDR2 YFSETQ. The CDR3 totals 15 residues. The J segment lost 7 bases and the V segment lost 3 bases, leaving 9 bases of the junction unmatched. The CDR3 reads CASSYDWTGKNEQFF. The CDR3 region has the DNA TGCGCCAGCAGCTACGACTGGACAGGGAAGAATGAGCAGTTCTTC.

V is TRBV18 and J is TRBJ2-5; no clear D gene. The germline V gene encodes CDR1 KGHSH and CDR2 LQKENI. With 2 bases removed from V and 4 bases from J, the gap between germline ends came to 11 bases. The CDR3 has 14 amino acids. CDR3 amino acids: CASSPDQVLETQYF. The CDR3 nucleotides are TGTGCCAGCTCACCAGACCAGGTTTTAGAGACCCAGTACTTC. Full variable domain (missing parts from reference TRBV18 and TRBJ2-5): NAGVMQNPRHLVRRRGQEARLRCSPMKGHSHVYWYRQLPEEGLKFMVYLQKENIIDESGMPKERFSAEFPKEGPSILRIQQVVRGDSAAYFCASSPDQVLETQYFGPGTRLLVL.

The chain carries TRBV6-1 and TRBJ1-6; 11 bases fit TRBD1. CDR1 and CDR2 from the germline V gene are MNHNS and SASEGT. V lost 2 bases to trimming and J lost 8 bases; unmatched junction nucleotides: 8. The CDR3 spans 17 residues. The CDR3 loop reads CASSEFFGTGGDSPLHF. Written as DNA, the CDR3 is TGTGCCAGCAGTGAATTCTTCGGGACAGGGGGGGATTCACCCCTCCACTTT.

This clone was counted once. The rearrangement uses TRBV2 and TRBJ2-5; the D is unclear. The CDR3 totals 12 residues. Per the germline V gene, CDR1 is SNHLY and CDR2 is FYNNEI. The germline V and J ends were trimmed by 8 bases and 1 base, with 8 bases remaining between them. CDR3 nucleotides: TGTGCCAGCGGTAGGATCCAAGAGACCCAGTACTTC. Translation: CASGRIQETQYF.

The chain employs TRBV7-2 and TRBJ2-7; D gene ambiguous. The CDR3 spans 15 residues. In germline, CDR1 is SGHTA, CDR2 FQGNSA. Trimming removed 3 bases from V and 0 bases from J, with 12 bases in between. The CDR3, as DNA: TGTGCCAGCAGCTTCCCCCCGGTCTCCTCCTACGAGCAGTACTTC. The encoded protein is CASSFPPVSSYEQYF.

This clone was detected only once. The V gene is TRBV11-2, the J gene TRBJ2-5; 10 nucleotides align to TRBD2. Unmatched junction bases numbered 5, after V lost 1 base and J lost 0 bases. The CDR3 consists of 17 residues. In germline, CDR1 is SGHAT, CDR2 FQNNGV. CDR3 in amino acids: CASSLGTLAGDQETQYF. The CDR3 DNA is TGTGCCAGCAGCTTAGGGACCCTAGCGGGAGACCAAGAGACCCAGTACTTC.

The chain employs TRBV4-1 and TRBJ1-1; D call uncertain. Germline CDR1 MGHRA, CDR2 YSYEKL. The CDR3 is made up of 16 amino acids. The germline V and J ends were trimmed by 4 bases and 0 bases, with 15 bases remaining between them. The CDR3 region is CASSLLPSTVNTEAFF. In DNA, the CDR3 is TGCGCCAGCAGCCTCCTTCCCTCGACGGTGAACACTGAAGCTTTCTTT.

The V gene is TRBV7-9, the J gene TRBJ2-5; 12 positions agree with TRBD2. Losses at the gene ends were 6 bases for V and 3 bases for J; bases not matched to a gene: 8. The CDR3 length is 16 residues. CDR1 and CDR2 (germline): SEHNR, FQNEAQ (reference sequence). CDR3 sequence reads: CASRPTSGGTEETQYF. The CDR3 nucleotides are TGTGCCAGCAGGCCTACTAGCGGGGGGACCGAAGAGACCCAGTACTTC.

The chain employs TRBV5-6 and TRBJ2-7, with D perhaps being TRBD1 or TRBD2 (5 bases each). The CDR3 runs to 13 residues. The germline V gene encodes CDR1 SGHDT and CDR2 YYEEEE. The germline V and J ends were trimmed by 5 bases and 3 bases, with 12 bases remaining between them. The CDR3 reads CASSSGTGYEQYF. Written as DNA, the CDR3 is TGTGCCAGCAGTTCGGGGACGGGCTACGAGCAGTACTTC.

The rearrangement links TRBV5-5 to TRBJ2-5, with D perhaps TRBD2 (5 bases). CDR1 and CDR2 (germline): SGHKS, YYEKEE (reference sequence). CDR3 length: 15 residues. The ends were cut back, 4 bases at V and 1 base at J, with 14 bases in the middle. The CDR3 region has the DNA TGTGCCAGCAGCCTTCAGGTAGCGACCCAAGAGACCCAGTACTTC. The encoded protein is CASSLQVATQETQYF.

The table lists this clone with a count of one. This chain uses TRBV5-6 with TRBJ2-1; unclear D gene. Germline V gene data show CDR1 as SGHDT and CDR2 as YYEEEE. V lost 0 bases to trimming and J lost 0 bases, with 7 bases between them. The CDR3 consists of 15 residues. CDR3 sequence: CASSLAAASYNEQFF. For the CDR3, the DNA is TGTGCCAGCAGCTTGGCGGCAGCCTCCTACAATGAGCAGTTCTTC. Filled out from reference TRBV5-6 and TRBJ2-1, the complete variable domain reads DAGVTQSPTHLIKTRGQQVTLRCSPKSGHDTVSWYQQALGQGPQFIFQYYEEEERQRGNFPDRFSGHQFPNYSSELNVNALLLGDSALYLCASSLAAASYNEQFFGPGTRLTVL.

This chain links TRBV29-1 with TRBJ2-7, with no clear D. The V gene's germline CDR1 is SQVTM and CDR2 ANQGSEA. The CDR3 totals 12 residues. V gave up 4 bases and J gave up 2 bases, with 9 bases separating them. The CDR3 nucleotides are TGCAGCGTTGTGGAGACAACCTACGAGCAGTACTTC. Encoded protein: CSVVETTYEQYF.

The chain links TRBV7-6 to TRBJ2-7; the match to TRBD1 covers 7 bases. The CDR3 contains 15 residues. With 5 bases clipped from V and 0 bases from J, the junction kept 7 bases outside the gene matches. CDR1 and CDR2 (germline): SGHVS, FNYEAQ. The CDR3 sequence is CASSLNRGSSYEQYF. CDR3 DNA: TGTGCCAGCAGCCTCAACAGGGGAAGCTCCTACGAGCAGTACTTC.

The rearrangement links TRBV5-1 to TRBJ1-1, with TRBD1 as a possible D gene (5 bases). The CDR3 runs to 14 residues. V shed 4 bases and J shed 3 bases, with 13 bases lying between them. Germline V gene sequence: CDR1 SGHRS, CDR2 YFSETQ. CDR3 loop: CASSVQGADTEAFF. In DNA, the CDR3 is TGCGCCAGCAGCGTTCAGGGTGCAGACACTGAAGCTTTCTTT.

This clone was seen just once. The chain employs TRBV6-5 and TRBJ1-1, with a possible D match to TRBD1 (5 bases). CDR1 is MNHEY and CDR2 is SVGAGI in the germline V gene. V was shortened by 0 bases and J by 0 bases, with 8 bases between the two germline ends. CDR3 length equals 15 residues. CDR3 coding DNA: TGTGCCAGCAGTTACTCGCGGGACTTGAACACTGAAGCTTTCTTT. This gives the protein CASSYSRDLNTEAFF.

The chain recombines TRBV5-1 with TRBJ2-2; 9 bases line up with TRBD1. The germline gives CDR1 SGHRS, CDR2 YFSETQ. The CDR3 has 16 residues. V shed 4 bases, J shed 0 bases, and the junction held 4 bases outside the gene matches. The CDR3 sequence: CASSPRTGANTGELFF. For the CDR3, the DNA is TGCGCCAGCAGCCCCAGGACAGGGGCGAACACCGGGGAGCTGTTTTTT. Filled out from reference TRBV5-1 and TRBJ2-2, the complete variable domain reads KAGVTQTPRYLIKTRGQQVTLSCSPISGHRSVSWYQQTPGQGLQFLFEYFSETQRNKGNFPGRFSGRQFSNSRSEMNVSTLELGDSALYLCASSPRTGANTGELFFGEGSRLTVL.

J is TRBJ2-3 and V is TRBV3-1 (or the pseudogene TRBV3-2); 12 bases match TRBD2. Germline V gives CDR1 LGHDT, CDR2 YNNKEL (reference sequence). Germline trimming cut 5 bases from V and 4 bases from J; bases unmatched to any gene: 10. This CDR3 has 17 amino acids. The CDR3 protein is CASSLRLAGEDPDTQYF. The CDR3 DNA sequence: TGTGCCAGCAGCTTGAGACTAGCGGGAGAGGATCCAGATACGCAGTATTTT.

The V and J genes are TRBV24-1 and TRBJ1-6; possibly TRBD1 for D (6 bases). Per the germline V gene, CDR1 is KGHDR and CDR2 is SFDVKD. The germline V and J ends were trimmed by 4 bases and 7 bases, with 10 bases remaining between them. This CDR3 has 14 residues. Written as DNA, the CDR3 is TGTGCCACCAGTGACAGGGGTACGAATTCACCCCTCCACTTT. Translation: CATSDRGTNSPLHF.

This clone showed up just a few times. CDR3 DNA: TGTGCCAGCAGGGGGGACAGGGGGCGTAATCAGCCCCAGCATTTT. Translated: CASRGDRGRNQPQHF. The V call is TRBV28, the J call TRBJ1-5, with 12 bases identical to TRBD1. J gave up 4 bases and V 6 bases, and 4 bases lay outside the gene matches. This CDR3 has 15 amino acids. Germline V gene lookup returns CDR1 MDHEN and CDR2 SYDVKM. The complete variable domain, with remaining parts taken from reference TRBV28 and TRBJ1-5, reads DVKVTQSSRYLVKRTGEKVFLECVQDMDHENMFWYRQDPGLGLRLIYFSYDVKMKEKGDIPEGYSVSREKKERFSLILESASTNQTSMYLCASRGDRGRNQPQHFGDGTRLSIL.

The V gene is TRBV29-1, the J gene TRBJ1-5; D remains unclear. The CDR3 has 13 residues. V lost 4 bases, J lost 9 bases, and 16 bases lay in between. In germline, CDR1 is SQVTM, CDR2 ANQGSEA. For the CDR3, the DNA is TGCAGCGTTGTAACAAACCAACTCGGGCCCCAGCATTTT. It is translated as CSVVTNQLGPQHF.

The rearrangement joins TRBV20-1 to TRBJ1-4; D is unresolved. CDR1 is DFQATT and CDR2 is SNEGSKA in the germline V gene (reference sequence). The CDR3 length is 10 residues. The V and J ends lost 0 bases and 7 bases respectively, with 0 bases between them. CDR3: CSARDEKLFF. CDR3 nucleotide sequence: TGCAGTGCTAGAGATGAAAAACTGTTTTTT.

This chain's CDR3 is CASSQQGVDAQYF. The DNA of the CDR3 is TGTGCCAGCTCACAACAGGGAGTAGACGCGCAGTACTTC. The chain recombines TRBV18 with TRBJ2-7, with D perhaps TRBD1 (6 bases). Germline lookup yields CDR1 KGHSH and CDR2 LQKENI. This CDR3 is 13 amino acids long. V gave up 4 bases and J gave up 9 bases, with 16 bases separating them.

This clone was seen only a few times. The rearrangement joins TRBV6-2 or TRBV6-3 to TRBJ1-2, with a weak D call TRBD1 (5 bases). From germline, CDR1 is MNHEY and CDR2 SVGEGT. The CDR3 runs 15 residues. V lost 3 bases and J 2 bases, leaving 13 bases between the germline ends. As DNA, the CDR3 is TGTGCCAGCAGTTATCGGATCGGGGGAAACTATGGCTACACCTTC. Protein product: CASSYRIGGNYGYTF.

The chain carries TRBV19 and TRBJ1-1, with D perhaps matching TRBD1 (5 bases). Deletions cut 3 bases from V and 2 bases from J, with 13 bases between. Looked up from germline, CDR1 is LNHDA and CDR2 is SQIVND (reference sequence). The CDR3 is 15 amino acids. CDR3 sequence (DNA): TGTGCCAGTAGTATTACTGGACACCTCAACACTGAAGCTTTCTTT. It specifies CASSITGHLNTEAFF.

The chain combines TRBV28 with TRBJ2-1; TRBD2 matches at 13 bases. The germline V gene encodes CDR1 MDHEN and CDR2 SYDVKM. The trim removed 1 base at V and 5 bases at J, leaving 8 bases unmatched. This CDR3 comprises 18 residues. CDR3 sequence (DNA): TGTGCCAGCAGTTTATATTGGACTAGCGGGAGTGGTAACAATGAGCAGTTCTTC. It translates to CASSLYWTSGSGNNEQFF.

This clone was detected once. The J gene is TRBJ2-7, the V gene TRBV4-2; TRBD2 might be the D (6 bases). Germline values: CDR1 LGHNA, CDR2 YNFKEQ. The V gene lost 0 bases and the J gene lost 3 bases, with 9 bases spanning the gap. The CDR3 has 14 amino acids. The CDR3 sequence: CASSQDREFYEQYF. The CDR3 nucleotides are TGTGCCAGCAGCCAAGACCGGGAGTTCTACGAGCAGTACTTC.

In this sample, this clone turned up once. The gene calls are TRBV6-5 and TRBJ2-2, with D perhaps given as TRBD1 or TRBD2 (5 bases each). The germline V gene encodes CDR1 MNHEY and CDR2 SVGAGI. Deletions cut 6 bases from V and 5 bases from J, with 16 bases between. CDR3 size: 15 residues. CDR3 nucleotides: TGTGCCAGCAGGGAGATGGGGACCTATACCGGGGAGCTGTTTTTT. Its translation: CASREMGTYTGELFF.